This TCR beta chain was captured in a study of cytomegalovirus exposure and HLA in healthy donors. At the level of the study: Tens of millions of unique TCRs from HLA-typed donors made up an early data release. The study's findings and limits: TCR beta V segments were, for the most part, productive about 90% or about 30% of the time in an earlier analysis. Rare TCR sequences dominated, though some public TCRs recurred in many donors.

Vbeta (60) and Jbeta (13) primers were used in the PCR. TCRdb's copy holds only in-frame clones and misses some; the assay was immunoSEQ multiplex PCR. The profile covers tens of thousands of clones, with over 70% appearing a single time and 1% to 1.5% taken by the ten largest. Unmatched junction bases numbered 6, after V lost 2 bases and J lost 4 bases. In germline, CDR1 is KGHSH, CDR2 LQKENI. The CDR3 spans 16 residues. Concerning this clone: The antigen is not known.

V is TRBV18 and J is TRBJ2-1; 9 positions match TRBD2. The source of this sequence is a girl aged 2 to 9 in good health and CMV-seropositive. The sample was PBMCs. The CDR3 is CASSPSLLAGYNEQFF. In DNA form, the CDR3 reads TGTGCCAGCTCACCATCACTCCTAGCGGGGTACAATGAGCAGTTCTTC.